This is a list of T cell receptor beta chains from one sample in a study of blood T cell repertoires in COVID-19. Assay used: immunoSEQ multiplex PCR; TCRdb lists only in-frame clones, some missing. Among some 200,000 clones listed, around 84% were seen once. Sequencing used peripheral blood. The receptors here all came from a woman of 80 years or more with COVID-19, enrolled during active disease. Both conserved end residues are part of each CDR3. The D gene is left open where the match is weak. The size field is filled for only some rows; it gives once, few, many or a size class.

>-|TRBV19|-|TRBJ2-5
TGTGCCAGTAGTACGAGGGTAGAAGAGACCCAGTACTTC
CASSTRVEETQYF
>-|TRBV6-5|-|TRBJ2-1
TGTGCCAGCAGTTATGGGGGCAACGGGGTTGAGCAGTTCTTC
CASSYGGNGVEQFF
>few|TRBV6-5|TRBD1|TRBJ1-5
TGTGCCAGCAGTTGGGGACAGGTCAATCAGCCCCAGCATTTT
CASSWGQVNQPQHF
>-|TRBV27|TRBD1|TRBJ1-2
TGTGCCAGCAGTTTGGGACAGGGGGTCTATGGCTACACCTTC
CASSLGQGVYGYTF
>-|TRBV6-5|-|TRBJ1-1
TGTGCCAGCAGTTTAGGGGACACTGAAGCTTTCTTT
CASSLGDTEAFF
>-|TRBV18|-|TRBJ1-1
TGTGCCAGCTCACCAACTGAAAGAACTGAAGCTTTCTTT
CASSPTERTEAFF
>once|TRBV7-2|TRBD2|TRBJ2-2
TGTGCCAGCAGCCTGACTAGCGGGGGGGCCGGGGAGCTGTTTTTT
CASSLTSGGAGELFF
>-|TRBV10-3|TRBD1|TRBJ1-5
TGTGCCATCAGTGAGTCGGAACAGGGGGGGAGGCGTTTT
CAISESEQGGRRF
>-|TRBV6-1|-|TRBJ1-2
TGTGCCAGCAGTGAAGCCGCAGGTGGGGGGGGCTACACCTTC
CASSEAAGGGGYTF
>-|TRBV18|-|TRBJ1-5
TGTGCCAGCTCACCCACAGGGTCCGAGCAGCCCCAGCATTTT
CASSPTGSEQPQHF
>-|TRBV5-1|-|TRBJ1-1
TGCGCCAGCAGCTTGGAGGAGGGCCCCGAAGCTTTCTTT
CASSLEEGPEAFF
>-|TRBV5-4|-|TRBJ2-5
TGTGCCAGCAGCTTGAAAGCGGGTCAAGAGACCCAGTACTTC
CASSLKAGQETQYF
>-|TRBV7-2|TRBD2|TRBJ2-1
TGTGCCAGCAGCTTAGCCGGGACTAGCGGGGTAACTGAGCAGTTCTTC
CASSLAGTSGVTEQFF
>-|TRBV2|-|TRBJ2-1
TGTGCGTCGGGGGGCGGGAATGAGCAGTTCTTC
CASGGGNEQFF
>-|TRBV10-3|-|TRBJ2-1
TGTGCCATCAGTGAGTCGGAGTATTATGCGCAGTTCTTC
CAISESEYYAQFF
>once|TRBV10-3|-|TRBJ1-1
TGTGCCATCAGTGAGGCGGCAGGGAAGACTGAAGCTTTCTTT
CAISEAAGKTEAFF
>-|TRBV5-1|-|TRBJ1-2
TGCGCCAGCAGCTTGGCCACGGTAGGGGTCCCTAACTATGGCTACACCTTC
CASSLATVGVPNYGYTF
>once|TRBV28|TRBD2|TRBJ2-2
TGTGCCAGCAGTTTAGGGGGGGCCGGGGAGCTGTTTTTT
CASSLGGAGELFF
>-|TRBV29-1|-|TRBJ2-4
TGCAGCGTTGACGAGGGTTCCGCAAACATTCAGTACTTC
CSVDEGSANIQYF
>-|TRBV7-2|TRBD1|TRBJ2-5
TGTGCCAGCAGCCGTGGGACAGGAGGGGGGACCCAGTACTTC
CASSRGTGGGTQYF
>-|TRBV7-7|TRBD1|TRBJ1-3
TGTGCCAGCAGCGAGGGGACAGCCTCTGGAAACACCATATATTTT
CASSEGTASGNTIYF
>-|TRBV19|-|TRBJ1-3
TGTGCCAGTAGGGGCTACGCCAGCTCTGGAAACACCATATATTTT
CASRGYASSGNTIYF
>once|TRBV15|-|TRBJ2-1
TGTGCCACCAGCAGAGAGGTGTGGCGGGGAGCCTACAATGAGCAGTTCTTC
CATSREVWRGAYNEQFF
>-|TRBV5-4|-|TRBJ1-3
TGTGCCAGCAGCTTGGCGGGGTTCTCTGGAAACACCATATATTTT
CASSLAGFSGNTIYF
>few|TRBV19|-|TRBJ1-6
TGTGCCAGTAGTCCAGGATTTAATTCACCCCTCCACTTT
CASSPGFNSPLHF
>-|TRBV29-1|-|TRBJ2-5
TGCAGCGTTGAAGGATTTTGGGGCAGTCTTAACCAAGAGACCCAGTACTTC
CSVEGFWGSLNQETQYF
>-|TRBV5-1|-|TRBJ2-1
TGCGCCAGCGGATCCTCTCCGTTAGCGAGCTCCTACAATGAGCAGTTCTTC
CASGSSPLASSYNEQFF
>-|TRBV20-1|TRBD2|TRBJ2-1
TGCAGTGCTAGTAGTCCTAGCGGGGGGGTTTTGTATGAGCAGTTCTTC
CSASSPSGGVLYEQFF
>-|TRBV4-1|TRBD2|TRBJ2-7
TGCGCCAGCAGCCAGTCTGCCGGGACTAGCGGGGGTGGCGAGCAGTACTTC
CASSQSAGTSGGGEQYF
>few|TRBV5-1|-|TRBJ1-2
TGCGCCAGCAGCTTGGCGGGGTTACAAGGCTACACCTTC
CASSLAGLQGYTF
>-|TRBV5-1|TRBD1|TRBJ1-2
TGCGCCAGCAGCTTGACCCCGGGACAGGGCTATGGCTACACCTTC
CASSLTPGQGYGYTF
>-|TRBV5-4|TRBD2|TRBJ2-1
TGTGCCAGCAGCTTCCGGGAGGACGGTTATCAGTTCTTC
CASSFREDGYQFF
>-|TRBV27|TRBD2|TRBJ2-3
TGTGCCAGCAGTCCCGGGACTAGGCCAGATACGCAGTATTTT
CASSPGTRPDTQYF
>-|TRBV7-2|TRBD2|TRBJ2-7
TGTGCCAGCAGCTTAGCAGCGGGGGGGCCCAACGAGCAGTACTTC
CASSLAAGGPNEQYF
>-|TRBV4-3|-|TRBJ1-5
TGCGCCAGCAGCCCCGGAACCGGGACGGGAGGCCAGCCCCAGCATTTT
CASSPGTGTGGQPQHF
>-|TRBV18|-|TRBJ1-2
TGTGCCAGCTCACCAGAGACAGGTTTCGCTTATGGCTACACCTTC
CASSPETGFAYGYTF
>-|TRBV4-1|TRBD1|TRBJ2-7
TGCGCCAGCAGCCAAGCTACAGGGGCCACCTACGAGCAGTACTTC
CASSQATGATYEQYF
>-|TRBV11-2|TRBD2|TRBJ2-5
TGTGCCAGCAGCTTCCTTTTCCTAGCGGGGGAGAGAGAGACCCAGTACTTC
CASSFLFLAGERETQYF
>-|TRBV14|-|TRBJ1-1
TGTGCCAGCAGCCACTGGGGAGTGGAAGCTTTCTTT
CASSHWGVEAFF
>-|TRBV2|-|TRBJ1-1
TGTGCCACCCGACGCATGGAGGGGAACACTGAAGCTTTCTTT
CATRRMEGNTEAFF
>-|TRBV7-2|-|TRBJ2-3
TGTGCCAGCAGCCGCGCTTTTGAAAGGGGCCTGAATACGCAGTATTTT
CASSRAFERGLNTQYF
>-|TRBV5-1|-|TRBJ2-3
TGCGCCAGCAGCCTACTAATTCAGGGAGATACGCAGTATTTT
CASSLLIQGDTQYF
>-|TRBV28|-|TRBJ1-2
TGTGCCAGCGGGAGGGGCTACACCTTC
CASGRGYTF
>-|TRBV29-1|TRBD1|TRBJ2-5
TGCAGCGTTCATGGACAGGGAGGAGAGACCCAGTACTTC
CSVHGQGGETQYF
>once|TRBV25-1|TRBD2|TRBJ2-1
TGTGCCAGCAGATGGACTAGCGGGGGGTTAGATGAGCAGTTCTTC
CASRWTSGGLDEQFF
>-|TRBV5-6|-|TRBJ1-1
TGTGCCAGCAGGGGGGGTCCCATGAACACTGAAGCTTTCTTT
CASRGGPMNTEAFF
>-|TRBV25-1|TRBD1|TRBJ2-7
TGTGCCAGCAGGCCGACAGGGGCCCACGAGCAGTACTTC
CASRPTGAHEQYF
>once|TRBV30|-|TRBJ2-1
TGTGCCTGGAGTGTACAGGGCAATGAGCAGTTCTTC
CAWSVQGNEQFF
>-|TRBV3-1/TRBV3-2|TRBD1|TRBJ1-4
TGTGCCAGCAGCCGAGACAGGGGAACTAATGAAAAACTGTTTTTT
CASSRDRGTNEKLFF
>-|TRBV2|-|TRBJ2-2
TGTGCCAGCAGTGGTGACTCGAACACCGGGGAGCTGTTTTTT
CASSGDSNTGELFF
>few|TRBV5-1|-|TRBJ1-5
TGCGCCAGCAGCTTGGCCGGACAGCCAAATCAGCCCCAGCATTTT
CASSLAGQPNQPQHF
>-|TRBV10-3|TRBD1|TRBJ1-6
TGTGCCACCCGGACAGGGCAGGACTATTCACCCCTCCACTTT
CATRTGQDYSPLHF
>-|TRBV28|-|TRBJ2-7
TGTGCCAGCAGTTTTGGGCAGACCTACGAGCAGTACTTC
CASSFGQTYEQYF
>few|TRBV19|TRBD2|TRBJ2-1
TGTGCCAGTAATCCGATAGCGGGGGGGCGATATGATGAGCAGTTCTTC
CASNPIAGGRYDEQFF
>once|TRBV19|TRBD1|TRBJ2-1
TGTGCCAGTAGTCCCTCAGCGGGACAGGGGAACTACAATGAGCAGTTCTTC
CASSPSAGQGNYNEQFF
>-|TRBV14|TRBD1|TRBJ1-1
TGTGCCAGCAGCCTACTTACCAGGGGGTCCGGTGAAGCTTTCTTT
CASSLLTRGSGEAFF
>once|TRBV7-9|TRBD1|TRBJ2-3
TGTGCCAGCAGCTTAGAGGGGGCAACGCAGTATTTT
CASSLEGATQYF
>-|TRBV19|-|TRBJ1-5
TGTGCCAGTAGGCGGACGCGGGATCAGCCCCAGCATTTT
CASRRTRDQPQHF
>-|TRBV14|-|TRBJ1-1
TGTGCCAGCAGCGTAATATTCGACACTGAAGCTTTCTTT
CASSVIFDTEAFF